These T cell receptor beta chains were read from a single sample in a study of untreated major depressive disorder. TCRdb's table, derived via immunoSEQ multiplex PCR, lists solely in-frame clones and lacks some. Of under 25,000 clones listed, roughly nine tenths are singletons. Input material: CD4+ T cells from PBMCs. Receptors originate from a woman between 40 and 55 years old with major depressive disorder. CDR3s include the opening cysteine and the closing phenylalanine or tryptophan. The size of a clone is reported for some rows only, either as once, few or many, or as a class for expanded clones.

clone size: NA; V gene: TRBV9; CDR3 protein: CASSVDTGRVNSPLHF
clone size: NA; V gene: TRBV5-1; CDR3 protein: CASSPTSPAYEQYF
clone size: NA; V gene: TRBV7-2; CDR3 protein: CASSYRISGANVLTF
clone size: NA; V gene: TRBV5-1; CDR3 protein: CASSLQGGSPLHF
clone size: NA; V gene: TRBV10-2; CDR3 protein: CASSEWGGNEKLFF
clone size: NA; V gene: TRBV5-8; CDR3 protein: CASSLTPTGLANSPLHF
clone size: NA; V gene: TRBV28; CDR3 protein: CASSPPTGRSGNEQFF
clone size: NA; V gene: TRBV5-1; CDR3 protein: CASSLVATGTDTQYF
clone size: NA; V gene: TRBV9; CDR3 protein: CASTPRVQVMNTEAFF
clone size: NA; V gene: TRBV18; CDR3 protein: CASSPTGGASTEAFF
clone size: NA; V gene: TRBV11-2; CDR3 protein: CASSLTTYGYTF
clone size: NA; V gene: TRBV10-2; CDR3 protein: CASALGTHEAFF
clone size: NA; V gene: TRBV5-4; CDR3 protein: CASNPPGVRDVGYTF
clone size: NA; V gene: TRBV9; CDR3 protein: CASSTRAVGNYGYTF
clone size: few; V gene: TRBV10-2; CDR3 protein: CASNRQGEETQYF
clone size: NA; V gene: TRBV11-2; CDR3 protein: CASSPAGGREQFF
clone size: NA; V gene: TRBV5-1; CDR3 protein: CASRAGISGNTIYF
clone size: NA; V gene: TRBV7-9; CDR3 protein: CASSFGQGSQPQHF
clone size: once; V gene: TRBV4-1; CDR3 protein: CASSHSGQATDTQYF
clone size: NA; V gene: TRBV28; CDR3 protein: CASSPPGPRANEQFF
clone size: once; V gene: TRBV11-2; CDR3 protein: CASSPLTGFNYGYTF
clone size: NA; V gene: TRBV18; CDR3 protein: CASSPGTPNTGELFF
clone size: NA; V gene: TRBV10-3; CDR3 protein: CAIRDRSGNTIYF
clone size: NA; V gene: TRBV7-9; CDR3 protein: CASSSQDYNYGYTF
clone size: NA; V gene: TRBV5-1; CDR3 protein: CASSLSGQETQYF
clone size: NA; V gene: TRBV9; CDR3 protein: CASSAYDKQETQYF
clone size: NA; V gene: TRBV7-7; CDR3 protein: CASSSTGSYEQYF
clone size: NA; V gene: TRBV28; CDR3 protein: CASSSSRGLAGINEQFF
clone size: NA; V gene: TRBV18; CDR3 protein: CASSPFLWDGGYGYTF
clone size: NA; V gene: TRBV30; CDR3 protein: CAWNRDRGRQPQHF
clone size: once; V gene: TRBV5-1; CDR3 protein: CASSFGDRTQYF
clone size: once; V gene: TRBV18; CDR3 protein: CASSPDRGTGNTIYF
clone size: NA; V gene: TRBV7-9; CDR3 protein: CASTSSGNTIYF
clone size: NA; V gene: TRBV4-1; CDR3 protein: CASSYRDQETQYF
clone size: NA; V gene: TRBV7-9; CDR3 protein: CASSSTGRGVNTEAFF
clone size: NA; V gene: TRBV4-1; CDR3 protein: CASSLRRTSGGPQETQYF
clone size: NA; V gene: TRBV5-1; CDR3 protein: CASSPYRNEKLFF
clone size: NA; V gene: TRBV5-6; CDR3 protein: CASSSPVGNTIYF
clone size: NA; V gene: TRBV5-4; CDR3 protein: CASSSTRLAGESEQFF
clone size: NA; V gene: TRBV10-1; CDR3 protein: CASSEVGETQYF
clone size: once; V gene: TRBV5-1; CDR3 protein: CASSAGGGNQPQHF
clone size: NA; V gene: TRBV30; CDR3 protein: CAWSVLFQWGQTNTEAFF
clone size: NA; V gene: TRBV5-1; CDR3 protein: CASSLDATGGPQYGYTF
clone size: NA; V gene: TRBV4-1; CDR3 protein: CASSPMGLSEQFF
clone size: once; V gene: TRBV30; CDR3 protein: CAWARDSYNEQFF
clone size: NA; V gene: TRBV30; CDR3 protein: CAWSLKNEQFF
clone size: NA; V gene: TRBV29-1; CDR3 protein: CSVHKLAGAVQFF